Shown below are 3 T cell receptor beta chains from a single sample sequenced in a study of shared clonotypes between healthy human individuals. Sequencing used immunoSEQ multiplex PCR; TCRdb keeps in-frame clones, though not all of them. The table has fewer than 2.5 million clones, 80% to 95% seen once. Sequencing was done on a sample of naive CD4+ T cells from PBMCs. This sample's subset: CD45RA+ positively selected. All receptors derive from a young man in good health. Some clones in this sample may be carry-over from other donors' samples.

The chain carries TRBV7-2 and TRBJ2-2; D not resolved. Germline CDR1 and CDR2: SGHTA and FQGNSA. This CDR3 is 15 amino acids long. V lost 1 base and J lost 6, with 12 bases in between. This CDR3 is CASSLVGYDPGELFF. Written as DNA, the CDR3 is TGTGCCAGCAGCTTAGTGGGGTACGATCCCGGGGAGCTGTTTTTT.

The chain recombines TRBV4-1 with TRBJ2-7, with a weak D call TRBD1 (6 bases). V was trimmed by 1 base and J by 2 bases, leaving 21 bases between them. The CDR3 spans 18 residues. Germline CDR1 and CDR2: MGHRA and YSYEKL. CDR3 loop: CASSQVYRDTNRPYEQYF. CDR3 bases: TGCGCCAGCAGCCAAGTTTACAGGGATACGAACCGACCCTACGAGCAGTACTTC.

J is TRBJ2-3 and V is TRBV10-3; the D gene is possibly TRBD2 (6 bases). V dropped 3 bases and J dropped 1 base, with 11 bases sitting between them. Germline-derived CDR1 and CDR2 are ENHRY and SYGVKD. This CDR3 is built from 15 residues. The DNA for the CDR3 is TGTGCCATCAGTGATCGTGGCGGGGGCACAGATACGCAGTATTTT. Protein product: CAISDRGGGTDTQYF.